These T cell receptor beta chains were read from a single sample in a study of CD8 T cells in Susac syndrome. TCRdb recomputed calls from the immunoSEQ multiplex PCR reads with MiXCR, one row per CDR3 protein. The table records under 250,000 distinct CDR3 sequences, roughly 93% of them present only once. Sequences were obtained from CD4+ T cells from PBMCs. The origin of the receptors is a human donor with multiple sclerosis. Each CDR3 is given with its conserved first and last residue. The D gene is left open where the match is weak. The size field is filled for only some rows; it gives once, few, many or a size class.

cdr3_aa: CSARATSGGYNEQFF; v_call: TRBV20-1; d_call: TRBD2; clone_size: NA; cdr3_length: 15
cdr3_aa: CSVEWSGDEQFF; v_call: TRBV29-1; d_call: NA; clone_size: NA; cdr3_length: 12
cdr3_aa: CASSPNPPLKETQYF; v_call: TRBV7-9; d_call: NA; clone_size: NA; cdr3_length: 15
cdr3_aa: CATSELGSELFF; v_call: TRBV24-1; d_call: NA; clone_size: once; cdr3_length: 12
cdr3_aa: CASRPEGGGIKRTQYF; v_call: TRBV4-1; d_call: TRBD2; clone_size: NA; cdr3_length: 16
cdr3_aa: CASSEQGAFNNSPLHF; v_call: TRBV2; d_call: TRBD1; clone_size: NA; cdr3_length: 16
cdr3_aa: CSVLRLAGGNEQFF; v_call: TRBV29-1; d_call: TRBD2; clone_size: NA; cdr3_length: 14
cdr3_aa: CASSLARDQPQHF; v_call: TRBV7-2; d_call: NA; clone_size: NA; cdr3_length: 13
cdr3_aa: CASGGSRNSNQPQHF; v_call: TRBV10-2; d_call: NA; clone_size: NA; cdr3_length: 15
cdr3_aa: CASSYMDRAYNSPLHF; v_call: TRBV27; d_call: TRBD1; clone_size: NA; cdr3_length: 16
cdr3_aa: CASRTGSDGYTF; v_call: TRBV6-5; d_call: TRBD1; clone_size: NA; cdr3_length: 12
cdr3_aa: CASSAGLAGGSTDTQYF; v_call: TRBV12-3/TRBV12-4; d_call: TRBD2; clone_size: NA; cdr3_length: 17
cdr3_aa: CAWSSGTDASPLHF; v_call: TRBV30; d_call: TRBD1; clone_size: NA; cdr3_length: 14
cdr3_aa: CASSLVLAGNYEQYF; v_call: TRBV5-1; d_call: TRBD2; clone_size: NA; cdr3_length: 15
cdr3_aa: CASSKGFSNTEAFF; v_call: TRBV27; d_call: NA; clone_size: few; cdr3_length: 14
cdr3_aa: CSAKDRSRSTDTQYF; v_call: TRBV20-1; d_call: NA; clone_size: NA; cdr3_length: 15
cdr3_aa: CSVTGTSGPYNEQFF; v_call: TRBV29-1; d_call: TRBD2; clone_size: few; cdr3_length: 15
cdr3_aa: CSAGRQGYEQYF; v_call: TRBV20-1; d_call: TRBD1; clone_size: NA; cdr3_length: 12
cdr3_aa: CASRLRNSGNTIYF; v_call: TRBV12-3/TRBV12-4; d_call: NA; clone_size: NA; cdr3_length: 14
cdr3_aa: CASSQDLAGQETQYF; v_call: TRBV4-1; d_call: NA; clone_size: NA; cdr3_length: 15
cdr3_aa: CASSPDGVGEAFF; v_call: TRBV9; d_call: NA; clone_size: NA; cdr3_length: 13
cdr3_aa: CASSRGSSTDTQYF; v_call: TRBV14; d_call: NA; clone_size: NA; cdr3_length: 14
cdr3_aa: CASSYSGYTGELFF; v_call: TRBV6-5; d_call: NA; clone_size: few; cdr3_length: 14
cdr3_aa: CASSLGQGEFF; v_call: TRBV7-9; d_call: TRBD1; clone_size: NA; cdr3_length: 11
cdr3_aa: CASHEGGVAKNIQYF; v_call: TRBV5-6; d_call: TRBD2; clone_size: NA; cdr3_length: 15
cdr3_aa: CSASQIRIAGARPGETQYF; v_call: TRBV20-1; d_call: TRBD2; clone_size: NA; cdr3_length: 19
cdr3_aa: CASARARELFF; v_call: TRBV12-3/TRBV12-4; d_call: NA; clone_size: NA; cdr3_length: 11
cdr3_aa: CASSPKSSTEAFF; v_call: TRBV18; d_call: NA; clone_size: NA; cdr3_length: 13
cdr3_aa: CASSSGQGYTEAFF; v_call: TRBV5-5; d_call: TRBD1; clone_size: NA; cdr3_length: 14
cdr3_aa: CASSPTGRTGTEAFF; v_call: TRBV5-1; d_call: NA; clone_size: NA; cdr3_length: 15
cdr3_aa: CASNPRGRRSGANVLTF; v_call: TRBV6-1; d_call: TRBD1; clone_size: NA; cdr3_length: 17
cdr3_aa: CASSLVGQITYEQYF; v_call: TRBV11-2; d_call: NA; clone_size: few; cdr3_length: 15
cdr3_aa: CSVDGGASGSTDTQYF; v_call: TRBV29-1; d_call: TRBD2; clone_size: NA; cdr3_length: 16
cdr3_aa: CASSQGFPLGSYTF; v_call: TRBV4-1; d_call: NA; clone_size: NA; cdr3_length: 14
cdr3_aa: CAAGTAPSYEQYF; v_call: TRBV15; d_call: TRBD1; clone_size: few; cdr3_length: 13
cdr3_aa: CASRERGYSNQPQHF; v_call: TRBV27; d_call: NA; clone_size: NA; cdr3_length: 15
cdr3_aa: CAWSYDSGANVLTF; v_call: TRBV30; d_call: NA; clone_size: NA; cdr3_length: 14
cdr3_aa: CASSLGPWETQYF; v_call: TRBV7-9; d_call: NA; clone_size: NA; cdr3_length: 13
cdr3_aa: CASSIDAGTARELFF; v_call: TRBV19; d_call: NA; clone_size: NA; cdr3_length: 15
cdr3_aa: CASSPLAGVEDTQYF; v_call: TRBV18; d_call: NA; clone_size: NA; cdr3_length: 15
cdr3_aa: CASSQPPGPTTNEKLFF; v_call: TRBV3-1; d_call: NA; clone_size: NA; cdr3_length: 17
cdr3_aa: CASSPREDPGTGISPQHF; v_call: TRBV18; d_call: NA; clone_size: NA; cdr3_length: 18
cdr3_aa: CAWSVGTSSYEQYF; v_call: TRBV30; d_call: TRBD2; clone_size: NA; cdr3_length: 14
cdr3_aa: CASSMTGTRLTGELFF; v_call: TRBV11-3; d_call: TRBD2; clone_size: NA; cdr3_length: 16
cdr3_aa: CASSLGGSQPQHF; v_call: TRBV7-2; d_call: NA; clone_size: NA; cdr3_length: 13
cdr3_aa: CSGQGFRETQYF; v_call: TRBV29-1; d_call: TRBD1; clone_size: NA; cdr3_length: 12
cdr3_aa: CASSSTTGVGTEAFF; v_call: TRBV5-1; d_call: TRBD1; clone_size: NA; cdr3_length: 15
cdr3_aa: CAISGGAGTEAFF; v_call: TRBV10-3; d_call: NA; clone_size: NA; cdr3_length: 13